The 15 T cell receptor beta chains given below trace back to one sample, sequenced in a study of T cell clonotyping in hematopoietic cell transplantation. Time point in this sample: recipient sample about 28 days before transplant, after cytoreduction. The repertoire was sequenced with immunoSEQ multiplex PCR; TCRdb's copy has only in-frame clones and lacks some. The sample records tens of thousands of clones, about 85% being singletons. The sample consisted of peripheral blood mononuclear cells, taken before stem cell transplant. The receptors here all came from a man aged 60 to 69 with acute myeloid leukemia. Some clones in this sample may be carry-over from other donors' samples.

This clone occurred once. The chain is built from TRBV4-1 and TRBJ2-7, with unresolved D. Trimming removed 1 base from V and 3 bases from J, with 22 bases in between. The CDR3 runs to 18 residues. Germline CDR1 and CDR2: MGHRA and YSYEKL. CDR3 residues: CASSQARVFASYLYEQYF. As DNA, the CDR3 is TGCGCCAGCAGCCAAGCCCGAGTATTTGCTTCTTACCTCTACGAGCAGTACTTC.

This chain connects TRBV6-1 to TRBJ2-7, with D perhaps TRBD1 (6 bases). The germline CDR1 and CDR2 sequences are MNHNS and SASEGT. This CDR3 spans 12 amino acids. The ends were cut back, 9 bases at V and 4 bases at J, with 13 bases in the middle. The CDR3 DNA sequence: TGTGCCAGTAGATTACAGGGTTACGAGCAGTACTTC. This encodes CASRLQGYEQYF.

The chain carries TRBV2 and TRBJ1-2; D might be TRBD1 (6 bases). Looked up from germline, CDR1 is SNHLY and CDR2 is FYNNEI. The V gene lost 8 bases and the J gene lost 7 bases, with 26 bases spanning the gap. The CDR3 length is 16 residues. This CDR3 is CASLLERGPQGPGYTF. In nucleotides, the CDR3 is TGTGCCAGCCTCCTCGAGCGGGGCCCACAGGGTCCTGGCTACACCTTC.

The chain has TRBV28 and TRBJ1-2, with 8 bases matching TRBD1. The CDR3 has 15 amino acids. Germline V CDR1 and CDR2: MDHEN, SYDVKM. V gave up 7 bases and J gave up 4 bases; unmatched junction bases: 11. The CDR3 sequence: CASNRDRGPFYGYTF. CDR3 in DNA: TGTGCCAGCAACCGCGACAGGGGCCCTTTCTATGGCTACACCTTC.

This chain connects TRBV11-3 to TRBJ2-1; no clear D gene. Germline lookup yields CDR1 SGHNT and CDR2 YENEEA. Trimming pared 0 bases from V and 6 bases from J, leaving 9 bases between. The CDR3 has 14 amino acids. CDR3 coding DNA: TGTGCCAGCAGCTTAGATCGGTTTGGCAATGAGCAGTTCTTC. Protein product: CASSLDRFGNEQFF.

In its sample, this clone was seen a few times. The chain combines TRBV5-1 with TRBJ1-5, with TRBD1 identical over 8 bases. Germline V gene data show CDR1 as SGHRS and CDR2 as YFSETQ. J was trimmed by 7 bases and V by 1 base; bases with no gene match: 7. The CDR3 has 15 residues. The CDR3 region is CASSLMGQVDQPQHF. CDR3 sequence (DNA): TGCGCCAGCAGCTTGATGGGACAGGTCGACCAGCCCCAGCATTTT.

The rearrangement joins TRBV19 to TRBJ1-5; 7 nucleotides match TRBD1. Germline CDR1 LNHDA, CDR2 SQIVND (reference sequence). The CDR3 extends over 15 amino acids. V trimming: 4 bases; J trimming: 3 bases; junction bases outside the gene matches: 6. CDR3 region: CASSNPDRHNQPQHF. CDR3 sequence (DNA): TGTGCCAGTAGTAATCCGGACAGGCACAATCAGCCCCAGCATTTT.

V gene TRBV19 combines with J gene TRBJ1-2, with D perhaps matching TRBD1 (5 bases). The germline V gene has CDR1 LNHDA and CDR2 SQIVND (reference sequence). The germline V and J ends were trimmed by 3 bases and 3 bases, with 14 bases remaining between them. The CDR3 is made up of 15 amino acids. The CDR3 region is CASSIPTASDYGYTF. The CDR3 region has the DNA TGTGCCAGTAGTATCCCGACAGCGTCGGACTATGGCTACACCTTC.

J is TRBJ2-2 and V is TRBV7-3; D unresolved. V lost 5 bases and J 1 base, leaving 17 bases between the germline ends. The length of the CDR3 is 17 residues. The germline V gene encodes CDR1 SGHTA and CDR2 FQGTGA. In DNA, the CDR3 is TGTGCCAGCAGCCCCGACCGAACCCGGAGGAACACCGGGGAGCTGTTTTTT. Its translation: CASSPDRTRRNTGELFF.

The CDR3 DNA is TGTGCCAGCAGCCAAATCAATCAGCCCCAGCATTTT. Residues: CASSQINQPQHF. The V and J genes are TRBV4-2 and TRBJ1-5; D uncertain. Trimming left V 2 bases short and J 3 bases short, with 2 bases between. The CDR3 totals 12 residues. Germline-derived CDR1 and CDR2 are LGHNA and YNFKEQ.

The CDR3 is CASIPGGGNRLYSNQPQHF. DNA of the CDR3: TGTGCCAGCATTCCTGGGGGGGGGAACAGACTTTATAGCAATCAGCCCCAGCATTTT. The chain couples TRBV28 to TRBJ1-5; D is perhaps TRBD1 (5 bases). CDR3 size: 19 residues. Trimming pared 7 bases from V and 0 bases from J, leaving 25 bases between. Germline lookup yields CDR1 MDHEN and CDR2 SYDVKM.

The V call is TRBV14, the J call TRBJ2-3; 8 nucleotides agree with TRBD2. After removal of 6 bases from V and 1 base from J, the junction contained 18 bases not matched to a gene. There are 19 residues in the CDR3. Germline loops: CDR1 SGHDN, CDR2 FVKESK. The CDR3 sequence: CASSRGHSAGDYGTDTQYF. CDR3 bases: TGTGCCAGCAGTCGGGGCCACTCAGCGGGGGACTACGGCACAGATACGCAGTATTTT.

J is TRBJ1-1 and V is TRBV5-1; the D gene is possibly TRBD1 (5 bases). Trimming took 4 bases from V and 0 from J, leaving 10 bases between them. Germline CDR1 is SGHRS and CDR2 is YFSETQ. This CDR3 has 14 amino acids. The DNA for the CDR3 is TGCGCCAGCAGCGGGATGACAGTGAACACTGAAGCTTTCTTT. It encodes CASSGMTVNTEAFF.

This clone was seen only once. The V and J genes are TRBV30 and TRBJ1-5; no firm D call. Germline CDR1 is GTSNPN and CDR2 is SVGIG (reference sequence). V dropped 1 base and J dropped 5 bases, with 6 bases sitting between them. The CDR3 is 12 amino acids. CDR3: CAWSGNYQPQHF. In DNA form, the CDR3 reads TGTGCCTGGAGTGGAAACTATCAGCCCCAGCATTTT.

V and J are TRBV4-3 and TRBJ1-2; the D gene is possibly TRBD1 (5 bases). This CDR3 comprises 15 residues. V lost 1 base, J lost 5 bases, and 14 bases lay in between. CDR1 and CDR2 from the germline V gene are LGHNA and YSLEER. The DNA for the CDR3 is TGCGCCAGCAGCCAAGGGGACGGCGCAGATTATGGCTACACCTTC. This codes for CASSQGDGADYGYTF.